This T cell receptor (beta chain) was obtained from a study of beta chain features in type 1 diabetes. In germline, CDR1 is LGHNA, CDR2 YSLEER. There are 14 residues in the CDR3. Trimming cost V 1 base and J 10 bases; bases outside gene matches: 6. Reverse transcribing all isolated RNA meant expressed TCRB transcripts were sequenced. Profiling relied on immunoSEQ multiplex PCR, and the TCRdb table lists in-frame clones only, not all of them. The sample has roughly 450,000 clones, over 11% seen once. The receptor was derived from a man aged 25-40 years in good health. The chain employs TRBV4-3 and TRBJ2-1; 8 nucleotides agree with TRBD1. The sequenced material came from naive CD4+ T cells from blood. CDR3 in amino acids: CASSQGQGLEEQFF. The CDR3 bases are TGCGCCAGCAGCCAAGGACAGGGGCTGGAAGAGCAGTTCTTC.